The 8 T cell receptor beta chains listed next were all sequenced from one sample in a study of T cell clonality in common variable immunodeficiency. Only in-frame clones appear in the TCRdb table, and some are missing; sequencing was by immunoSEQ multiplex PCR. The sample yields around 34,000 clones, without any singletons. Source material: peripheral blood mononuclear cells. The receptors shown here come from a person aged 18 to 70 in good health.

This clone was counted ten times or more. The read terminates 3 residues before the CDR3 end, so the remaining end is supplied by the germline J gene. The V call is TRBV20-1, the J call TRBJ2-3, with D uncertain. The V end was cut by 6 bases, the J end by 1 base, with 17 bases between. The CDR3 runs 15 residues. Germline V CDR1 and CDR2: DFQATT, SNEGSKA (reference sequence). The CDR3 DNA, read in part, is TGCAGTGCCCCGCGGAGTAGGTCGCGCACAGATACG. Amino acid sequence: CSAPRSRSRTDT. The entire CDR3 sequence reads CSAPRSRSRTDTQYF.

This clone came up many times. The read stops 3 residues short of the end of the CDR3; the missing end is completed from the germline J gene. The J gene is TRBJ2-1, the V gene TRBV3-1 (or the pseudogene TRBV3-2); D not certain. V was shortened by 4 bases and J by 2 bases, with 15 bases between the two germline ends. This CDR3 region has 16 residues. CDR1 and CDR2 from the germline V gene are LGHDT and YNNKEL (reference sequence). CDR3 DNA (partial): TGTGCCAGCAGCCGTAGTGGGCCCTATCCCTACAATGAG. Protein sequence: CASSRSGPYPYNE. The CDR3, in full, reads CASSRSGPYPYNEQFF.

The sample holds many counts of this clone. This CDR3 reads CASSPGAEVHEQFF. CDR3 bases read: TGTGCCAGCTCACCGGGGGCGGAGGTCCATGAG. V usage is TRBV18 and J usage is TRBJ2-1, with TRBD1 as a possible D gene (6 bases). The sequenced fragment ends 3 residues before the CDR3 boundary, so the rest is inferred from the germline J gene. The V gene's germline CDR1 is KGHSH and CDR2 LQKENI. V lost 3 bases and J 8 bases, leaving 14 bases between the germline ends. There are 14 residues in the CDR3.

This clone has at least ten counts. The read finishes 3 residues shy of the CDR3 end, and the germline J gene is used to complete it. This rearrangement joins TRBV10-3 to TRBJ2-1, with 7 bases that match TRBD2. In germline, CDR1 is ENHRY, CDR2 SYGVKD. V lost 0 bases and J lost 8; bases outside the gene matches: 4. The CDR3 is made up of 14 amino acids. This CDR3 reads CAISESGGVHEQFF. The sequenced CDR3 bases are TGTGCCATCAGTGAGTCGGGGGGGGTCCATGAG.

The sample holds many counts of this clone. Here the CDR3 reads CASSPGYYEQYF. The CDR3 DNA, read in part, is TGTGCCAGCAGCCCGGGGTATTACGAG. This rearrangement joins TRBV11-2 to TRBJ2-7; maybe TRBD2 (5 bases). The CDR3 extends 3 residues past the end of the read, so its final part is completed from the germline J gene. The V end was cut by 5 bases, the J end by 4 bases, with 9 bases between. Germline V lookup: CDR1 SGHAT, CDR2 FQNNGV. There are 12 residues in the CDR3.

This clone has a count of ten or more. The read ends 3 residues early relative to the CDR3; the germline J gene fills the gap. The chain is built from TRBV10-3 and TRBJ2-1, with 11 bases fitting TRBD2. The germline V gene has CDR1 ENHRY and CDR2 SYGVKD. After removal of 11 bases from V and 8 bases from J, the junction contained 8 bases not matched to a gene. CDR3 length equals 13 residues. The CDR3 bases that were read are TGTGCCGCTACTAGCGGGAGCTCTCATGAG. Encoded protein: CAATSGSSHE. In full, the CDR3 reads CAATSGSSHEQFF.

In its sample, this clone was seen many times. The read halts 3 residues ahead of the CDR3 end, with the missing end drawn from the germline J gene. This chain uses TRBV18 with TRBJ2-1, with 12 nucleotides matching TRBD2. The CDR3 is 18 residues long. CDR1 and CDR2 from the germline V gene are KGHSH and LQKENI. Trimming removed 5 bases from V and 9 bases from J; junction bases left unmatched: 17. This CDR3 is CASSSWTSGKVVSGEQFF. The CDR3 DNA, read in part, is TGTGCCAGCTCAAGCTGGACTAGCGGGAAGGTAGTATCTGGTGAG. Full variable domain (remainder filled in from reference TRBV18 and TRBJ2-1): NAGVMQNPRHLVRRRGQEARLRCSPMKGHSHVYWYRQLPEEGLKFMVYLQKENIIDESGMPKERFSAEFPKEGPSILRIQQVVRGDSAAYFCASSSWTSGKVVSGEQFFGPGTRLTVL.

The table lists this clone with many counts. With the read ending 3 residues before the CDR3 end, the germline J gene is used to fill in that end. The V gene is TRBV18, the J gene TRBJ2-7; possibly TRBD2 for D (6 bases). Trimming left V 2 bases short and J 1 base short, with 18 bases between. Germline CDR1 KGHSH, CDR2 LQKENI. This CDR3 spans 17 amino acids. CDR3 bases read: TGTGCCAGCTCACCAAGTGGCGCGGGCGGGGTGTCCTACGAG. This gives the protein CASSPSGAGGVSYE. The whole CDR3 reads CASSPSGAGGVSYEQYF.